This T cell receptor delta chain was sequenced during a study of Vδ1+ human thymocytes. The study's findings and limits: Despite high sort purity, roughly a fifth of thymic T cell receptor delta sequences were Vdelta2. In the thymus, TRG and TRD repertoires looked highly polyclonal with Gaussian CDR3 lengths. The authors advised highly purified populations and single-cell validation.

This clone was picked up many times. The antigen remains undetermined. Vdelta1+ thymocyte sorts reached between roughly 97% and 99.6% purity. The template was reverse-transcribed extracted RNA. Pooled V-gene forward primers with one constant-region reverse primer generated the CDR3 amplicons by multiplex PCR. TCRdb re-called the multiplex PCR reads using CATT. The sample shows some 73,000 delta-chain clones, 30% to 45% of them seen only once. The germline gives CDR1 GEAIGNYY, CDR2 EKD. This CDR3 is built from 21 residues. V lost 0 bases and J lost 0; bases outside the gene matches: 16. This clonotype was obtained from a boy under two years old who had congenital heart surgery. The chain employs TRDV2 and TRDJ1; 12 bases align to TRDD3. What was sequenced was Vdelta1+ gamma-delta thymocytes from the thymus. This sample's subset: FACS-sorted CD3+ TCRalphabeta- TCRVdelta1+ TCRVdelta2- thymocytes. As DNA, the CDR3 is TGTGCCTGTGACACCGCTCTGGGGGATACGCGGGGAGGCGTTTACACCGATAAACTCATCTTT. This encodes CACDTALGDTRGGVYTDKLIF.